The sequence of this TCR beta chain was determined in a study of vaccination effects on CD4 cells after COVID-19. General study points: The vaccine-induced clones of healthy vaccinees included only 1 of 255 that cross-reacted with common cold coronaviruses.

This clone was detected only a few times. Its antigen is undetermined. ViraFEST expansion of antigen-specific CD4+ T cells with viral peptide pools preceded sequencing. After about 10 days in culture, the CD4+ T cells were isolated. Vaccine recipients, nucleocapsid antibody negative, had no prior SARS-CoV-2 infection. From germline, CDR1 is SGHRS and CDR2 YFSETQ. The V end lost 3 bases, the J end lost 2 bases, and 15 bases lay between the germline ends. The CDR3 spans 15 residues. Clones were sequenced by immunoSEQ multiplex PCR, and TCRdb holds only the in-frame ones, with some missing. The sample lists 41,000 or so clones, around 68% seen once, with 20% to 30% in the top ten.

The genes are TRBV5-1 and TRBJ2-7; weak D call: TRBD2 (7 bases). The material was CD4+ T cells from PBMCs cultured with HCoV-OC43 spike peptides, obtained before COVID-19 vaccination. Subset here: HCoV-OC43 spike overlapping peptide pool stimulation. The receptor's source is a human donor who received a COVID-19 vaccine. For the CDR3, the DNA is TGCGCCAGCAGCTCCGGAACAGGGAGGGCCTACGAGCAGTACTTC. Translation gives CASSSGTGRAYEQYF.